This T cell receptor (beta chain) stems from a study of monozygotic twins with inflammatory bowel disease. Comment on this clonotype: Its specificity is not known.

Study-level findings and limits: Fewer clonotypes were shared with others by IBD patients than by healthy twins, especially with disease activity.

For each CDR3 protein, TCRdb gives one entry from its re-call of the 5' RACE reads, without DNA. Recorded for this sample: a few hundred thousand distinct CDR3 sequences. Germline V gives CDR1 SGHRS, CDR2 YFSETQ. CDR3 length: 16 amino acids. This TCR was sampled from a human donor with ulcerative colitis or Crohn's disease, or a healthy co-twin of an affected twin (not recorded which). The sample consisted of blood. The rearrangement uses TRBV5-1 and TRBJ2-1; TCRdb outputs TRBD2, but without DNA this stays unchecked. This chain's CDR3 is CASSVHSLLSPKKQFF.